The 21 T cell receptor beta chains listed next were all sequenced from one sample in a study of T-cell reconstitution after alpha-beta-depleted transplantation in children. Library preparation (for TCRbeta) was performed with unique molecular identifiers. Using its own MiXCR run on the PCR reads, TCRdb lists one record per CDR3 protein. The data hold about 900,000 distinct CDR3 sequences, with roughly 31% observed a single time. Specimen: PBMCs, mostly from graft donor cells, collected 360 days after TCRalphabeta/CD19-depleted stem cell transplant. Receptor source: a boy under three years old who had a stem cell transplant for SCID, so the T cells may come from the graft donor.

This sequence joins TRBV28 and TRBJ2-3; 13 positions match TRBD2. CDR3 size: 16 residues. Trimming removed 7 bases from V and 0 bases from J; junction bases left unmatched: 4. CDR1 is MDHEN, CDR2 SYDVKM, per germline. The CDR3 here is CASKGLAGRSTDTQYF. CDR3 DNA sequence: TGTGCCAGCAAGGGACTAGCGGGGAGGAGCACAGATACGCAGTATTTT.

This chain joins TRBV5-1 and TRBJ1-1; 8 bases are a match to TRBD1. The V segment lost 5 bases and the J segment 8 bases; nucleotides outside the gene matches: 11. This CDR3 contains 14 residues. The germline V gene has CDR1 SGHRS and CDR2 YFSETQ. CDR3 region: CASRGTGVIREAFF. Here the CDR3 DNA reads TGCGCCAGCAGAGGGACAGGCGTTATTCGGGAAGCTTTCTTT.

This clonotype appeared a few times. The chain combines TRBV6-5 with TRBJ2-7, with TRBD2 matching 9 bases. CDR1 and CDR2 from the germline V gene are MNHEY and SVGAGI. After removal of 0 bases from V and 4 bases from J, the junction contained 10 bases not matched to a gene. The CDR3 runs to 17 residues. The CDR3 coding sequence is TGTGCCAGCAGTTACTCGTCTCTTCGGCGGGGGGGATACGAGCAGTACTTC. It yields the protein CASSYSSLRRGGYEQYF.

This clonotype was recorded many times. The J gene is TRBJ2-3, the V gene TRBV24-1; 8 bases are a match to TRBD1. This CDR3 is 17 amino acids long. Germline trimming cut 3 bases from V and 6 bases from J; bases unmatched to any gene: 13. Per the germline V gene, CDR1 is KGHDR and CDR2 is SFDVKD. The CDR3 is CATSDVTGTGLRDTQYF. The CDR3 DNA sequence: TGTGCCACCAGTGATGTTACCGGGACAGGCCTACGTGATACGCAGTATTTT.

The genes are TRBV5-1 and TRBJ2-7; 9 positions match TRBD2. Looked up from germline, CDR1 is SGHRS and CDR2 is YFSETQ. J was trimmed by 6 bases and V by 7 bases; bases with no gene match: 8. The CDR3 consists of 13 residues. The CDR3 sequence: CASRLAEHGEQYF. In nucleotides, the CDR3 is TGCGCCAGCCGACTAGCGGAACATGGCGAGCAGTACTTC.

CDR3 nucleotide sequence: TGCGCCACCCAACAGGGTCGGTACGAGCAGTACTTC. Protein product: CATQQGRYEQYF. The V gene is TRBV5-1, the J gene TRBJ2-7; possibly TRBD1 for D (6 bases). This CDR3 has 12 residues. Germline V CDR1 and CDR2: SGHRS, YFSETQ. Trimming left V 9 bases short and J 4 bases short, with 14 bases between. The variable domain in full, with the rest retrieved from reference TRBV5-1 and TRBJ2-7, is KAGVTQTPRYLIKTRGQQVTLSCSPISGHRSVSWYQQTPGQGLQFLFEYFSETQRNKGNFPGRFSGRQFSNSRSEMNVSTLELGDSALYLCATQQGRYEQYFGPGTRLTVT.

This clonotype was counted a single time. This chain connects TRBV3-1 to TRBJ2-1; 9 positions match TRBD2. Germline V gene data show CDR1 as LGHDT and CDR2 as YNNKEL (reference sequence). J lost 2 bases, V lost 4 bases, and 6 bases had no gene match. The CDR3 extends over 16 amino acids. CDR3 DNA sequence: TGTGCCAGCAGCCCCCGGAGCGGGGGGACCTACAATGAGCAGTTCTTC. Its protein is CASSPRSGGTYNEQFF.

This clonotype was picked up a small number of times. The junction does not match germline at one end; this may be a read error. The rearrangement links TRBV4-2 to TRBJ1-1; 8 nucleotides match TRBD1. Germline V gene lookup returns CDR1 LGHNA and CDR2 YNFKEQ. This CDR3 spans 14 amino acids. The chain's CDR3 is CASSQTQGGTEVFF. Here the CDR3 DNA reads TGTGCCAGCAGCCAAACACAGGGGGGTACTGAAGTTTTCTTT.

This clonotype was seen more than once but under ten times. The chain carries TRBV11-1 and TRBJ2-3; TRBD1 or TRBD2 may be the D gene (5 bases each). The CDR3 runs 19 residues. The V gene lost 5 bases and the J gene lost 3 bases, with 27 bases spanning the gap. The germline V gene has CDR1 SGHAT and CDR2 FQDESV (reference sequence). The DNA of the CDR3 is TGTGCCAGCAGCCCCATCCGGGATTGGGACCTCTCGACAACAGATACGCAGTATTTT. Its translation is CASSPIRDWDLSTTDTQYF.

The chain recombines TRBV4-1 with TRBJ2-1, with TRBD2 matching over 15 bases. Germline CDR1 reads MGHRA; CDR2 reads YSYEKL. J was trimmed by 9 bases and V by 0 bases; bases with no gene match: 9. The CDR3 spans 18 residues. The CDR3 DNA reads as TGCGCCAGCAGCCAAGATCATAGGACTAGCGGGGGGGCCATTGAGCAGTTCTTC. Its protein product is CASSQDHRTSGGAIEQFF.

This clonotype was seen a handful of times. For the CDR3, the DNA is TGTGCCAGTAGTACGACCGGGACGATGGAGAAACTGTTTTTT. This sequence encodes CASSTTGTMEKLFF. V is TRBV19 and J is TRBJ1-4; tentatively, D is TRBD1 (5 bases). Germline CDR1 reads LNHDA; CDR2 reads SQIVND (reference sequence). The CDR3 consists of 14 residues. The V gene lost 4 bases and the J gene lost 11 bases, with 17 bases spanning the gap.

The V and J genes are TRBV29-1 and TRBJ1-2; maybe TRBD1 (6 bases). CDR3 size: 11 residues. Looked up from germline, CDR1 is SQVTM and CDR2 is ANQGSEA. Between the trimmed V and J ends, which lost 5 bases and 4 bases, there was a span of 8 bases. The CDR3 nucleotides are TGCAGCGTTAAGGGGGTCTATGGCTACACCTTC. Translating it yields CSVKGVYGYTF. The complete variable domain, with remaining parts taken from reference TRBV29-1 and TRBJ1-2, reads SAVISQKPSRDICQRGTSLTIQCQVDSQVTMMFWYRQQPGQSLTLIATANQGSEATYESGFVIDKFPISRPNLTFSTLTVSNMSPEDSSIYLCSVKGVYGYTFGSGTRLTVV.

The sample holds a few counts of this clonotype. The V gene is TRBV3-1, the J gene TRBJ2-7; a weak D match, TRBD1 (5 bases). CDR1 is LGHDT and CDR2 is YNNKEL in the germline V gene (reference sequence). Between the trimmed V and J ends, which lost 0 bases and 7 bases, there was a span of 10 bases. This CDR3 contains 13 residues. The CDR3 sequence is CASSQDSGREQYF. In DNA form, the CDR3 reads TGTGCCAGCAGCCAAGACTCAGGGCGGGAGCAGTACTTC.

This clonotype occurred many times. This sequence joins TRBV12-3 or TRBV12-4 and TRBJ2-5; possible D gene TRBD2, 5 bases. CDR3 size: 15 residues. The V end was cut by 3 bases, the J end by 1 base, with 12 bases between. The CDR3 is CASSFEGRIQETQYF. DNA for the CDR3: TGTGCCAGCAGTTTTGAGGGCAGAATCCAAGAGACCCAGTACTTC.

This clonotype was observed a handful of times. The chain has TRBV5-1 and TRBJ1-2; D remains unclear. The CDR3 has 13 residues. Trimming stripped 0 bases from V and 4 bases from J, with 7 bases between. Germline V gene sequence: CDR1 SGHRS, CDR2 YFSETQ. The CDR3 coding sequence is TGCGCCAGCAGCTTGGAACAGCCCTATGGCTACACCTTC. Translating gives CASSLEQPYGYTF.

In the case of this clonotype: In this CDR3 the conserved last residue, phenylalanine or tryptophan, is missing, so a read error is likely. The V and J genes are TRBV11-2 and TRBJ2-4; perhaps D is TRBD1 or TRBD2 (6 bases each). Germline values: CDR1 SGHAT, CDR2 FQNNGV. The CDR3 extends over 17 amino acids. V gave up 2 bases and J gave up 0 bases, with 14 bases separating them. The CDR3 DNA follows: TGTGCCAGCAGCTTACTACCGGGGGCAGTAGCCAAAAACATTCAGTACTCC. Protein product: CASSLLPGAVAKNIQYS.

Ten or more counts support this clonotype. The gene calls are TRBV5-1 and TRBJ1-4; D gene uncertain. Germline lookup yields CDR1 SGHRS and CDR2 YFSETQ. V lost 4 bases and J lost 11, with 18 bases in between. The CDR3 sequence is 14 residues long. The CDR3 region is CASSTTREPRKLFF. In nucleotides, the CDR3 is TGCGCCAGCAGCACTACGAGGGAGCCGCGGAAACTGTTTTTT.

Only a few counts were recorded for this clonotype. The V call is TRBV12-3 or TRBV12-4, the J call TRBJ2-1; D may be TRBD1 (6 bases). V was pared by 3 bases and J by 9 bases, with 12 bases between. This CDR3 is 13 amino acids long. The CDR3 loop reads CASSFPTGSEQFF. The CDR3 nucleotides read TGTGCCAGCAGTTTTCCGACAGGCAGTGAGCAGTTCTTC.

This rearrangement joins TRBV5-1 to TRBJ1-1; D is possibly TRBD1 (5 bases). In germline, CDR1 is SGHRS, CDR2 YFSETQ. The CDR3 runs 15 residues. The V end was cut by 0 bases, the J end by 2 bases, with 11 bases between. The chain's CDR3 is CASSLGVRDNTEAFF. The CDR3 DNA is TGCGCCAGCAGCTTGGGAGTCCGGGACAACACTGAAGCTTTCTTT.

A note on this clonotype: A read error may account for a junction end that differs from germline. This rearrangement joins TRBV7-9 to TRBJ2-7; no clear D gene. CDR3 length: 13 residues. CDR1 is SEHNR and CDR2 is FQNEAQ in the germline V gene (reference sequence). This chain's CDR3 is CASSFEESYGQYF. CDR3 sequence (DNA): TGTGCCAGCAGCTTTGAGGAGTCCTACGGGCAGTACTTC. Looking up the rest from reference TRBV7-9 and TRBJ2-7 gives the full variable domain: DTGVSQNPRHKITKRGQNVTFRCDPISEHNRLYWYRQTLGQGPEFLTYFQNEAQLEKSRLLSDRFSAERPKGSFSTLEIQRTEQGDSAMYLCASSFEESYGQYFGPGTRLTVT.

The rearrangement joins TRBV5-1 to TRBJ2-3; TRBD2 aligns across 8 bases. Germline V lookup: CDR1 SGHRS, CDR2 YFSETQ. V was clipped by 3 bases and J by 4 bases; unmatched bases: 7. The CDR3 length is 15 residues. CDR3 region: CASSYSGGGADTQYF. DNA for the CDR3: TGCGCCAGCAGCTACAGCGGGGGCGGGGCAGATACGCAGTATTTT.